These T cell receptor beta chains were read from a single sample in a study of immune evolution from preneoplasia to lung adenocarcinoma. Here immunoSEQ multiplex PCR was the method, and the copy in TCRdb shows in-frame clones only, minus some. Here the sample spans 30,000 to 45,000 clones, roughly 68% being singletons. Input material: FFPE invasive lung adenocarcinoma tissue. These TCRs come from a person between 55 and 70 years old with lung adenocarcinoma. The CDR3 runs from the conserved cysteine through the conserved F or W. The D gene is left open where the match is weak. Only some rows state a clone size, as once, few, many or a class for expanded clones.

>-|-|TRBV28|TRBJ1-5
TGTGCCAGCAGTTCCCGGTTTACCAATCAGCCCCAGCATTTT
CASSSRFTNQPQHF
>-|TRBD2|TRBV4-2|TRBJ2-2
TGTGCCAGCAGCCAGTACCTTCGGGAGGGCGTACCAACCGGGGAGCTGTTTTTT
CASSQYLREGVPTGELFF
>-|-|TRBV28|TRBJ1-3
TGTGCCAGCAGTTTGGGACGGATTCGAGGCGGAAACACCATATATTTT
CASSLGRIRGGNTIYF
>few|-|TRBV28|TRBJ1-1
TGTGCCAGCAGCCCGGTCGGGGTTGGCACTGAAGCTTTCTTT
CASSPVGVGTEAFF
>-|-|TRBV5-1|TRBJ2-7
TGCGCCAGCAGCTTGTCCGGAACCTACGAGCAGTACTTC
CASSLSGTYEQYF
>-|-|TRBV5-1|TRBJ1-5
TGCGCCAGCAGCTTAGGCAGCTTAAATCAGCCCCAGCATTTT
CASSLGSLNQPQHF
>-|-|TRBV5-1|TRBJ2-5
TGCGCCAGCAGCTTGCCAGGACAAGAGACCCAGTACTTC
CASSLPGQETQYF
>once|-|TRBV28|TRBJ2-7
TGTGCCAGCAGCTCCCGTGGTGCGGACCATTTCGAGCAGTATTTC
CASSSRGADHFEQYF
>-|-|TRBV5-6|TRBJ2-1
TGTGCCAGCAGCTTCGAGGGAGGGGGGGTTGGTGAGCAGTTCTTC
CASSFEGGGVGEQFF
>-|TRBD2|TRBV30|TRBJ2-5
TGTGCCTGGAGTGTTGCGGGAGGGCTGGAGACCCAGTACTTC
CAWSVAGGLETQYF
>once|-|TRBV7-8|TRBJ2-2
TGTGCCAGCAGCTTTTTTCGCCCGAACACCGGGGAGCTGTTTTTT
CASSFFRPNTGELFF
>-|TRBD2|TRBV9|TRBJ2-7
TGTGCCAGCAGCGTAGGGACTAGCGGGAGTTACGAGCAGTACTTC
CASSVGTSGSYEQYF
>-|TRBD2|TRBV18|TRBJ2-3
TGTGCCAGCTCACCCTCATTACTGACTAGCGCGAGGGCTGATACGCAGTATTTT
CASSPSLLTSARADTQYF
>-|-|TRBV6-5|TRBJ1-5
TGTGCCAGCAGCCGCTGGGAGGGCAATCAGCCCCAGCATTTT
CASSRWEGNQPQHF
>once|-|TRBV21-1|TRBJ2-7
TGTGCCGGAGAGGGGACAGGGGAAGCCTACGAGCAGTACTTC
CAGEGTGEAYEQYF
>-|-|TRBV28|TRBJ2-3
TGTGCCAGCACCCGGGACCCTGGCACAGATACGCAGTATTTT
CASTRDPGTDTQYF
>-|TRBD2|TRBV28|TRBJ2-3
TGTGCCAGCAGTTTAGTTAGCGGGAGGGCCAAAGATACGCAGTATTTT
CASSLVSGRAKDTQYF
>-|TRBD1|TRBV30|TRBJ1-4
TGTGCCTGGAATCAGGGGGTGGAAGGTGAAAAACTGTTTTTT
CAWNQGVEGEKLFF
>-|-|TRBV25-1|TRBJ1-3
TGTGCCAGCCGGGCCGCTGGAAACACCATATATTTT
CASRAAGNTIYF
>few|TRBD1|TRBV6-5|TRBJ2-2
TGTGCCAGCAAGTGGGGACAGACCAACACCGGGGAGCTGTTTTTT
CASKWGQTNTGELFF
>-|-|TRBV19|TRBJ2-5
TGTGCCAGTAGTATCCCGGGCCAGGGGCAAGAGACCCAGTACTTC
CASSIPGQGQETQYF
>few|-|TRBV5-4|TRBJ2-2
TGTGCCAGCAGCTTGTTGGACGGAACCGGGGAGCTGTTTTTT
CASSLLDGTGELFF
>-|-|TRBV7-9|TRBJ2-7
TGTGCCAGCAGCCACCCGAACCGGGGTGAGGTTAACGAGCAGTACTTC
CASSHPNRGEVNEQYF
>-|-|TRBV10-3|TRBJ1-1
TGTGCCATCAGTGTGGGATCCACTGAAGCTTTCTTT
CAISVGSTEAFF
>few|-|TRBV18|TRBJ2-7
TGTGCCAGCTCACCAGGCAGGGGCGAGCAGTACTTC
CASSPGRGEQYF
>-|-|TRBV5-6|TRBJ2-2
TGTGCCAGCAGCTTGGTCGTGAATCAGGGACCGAACACCGGGGAGCTGTTTTTT
CASSLVVNQGPNTGELFF